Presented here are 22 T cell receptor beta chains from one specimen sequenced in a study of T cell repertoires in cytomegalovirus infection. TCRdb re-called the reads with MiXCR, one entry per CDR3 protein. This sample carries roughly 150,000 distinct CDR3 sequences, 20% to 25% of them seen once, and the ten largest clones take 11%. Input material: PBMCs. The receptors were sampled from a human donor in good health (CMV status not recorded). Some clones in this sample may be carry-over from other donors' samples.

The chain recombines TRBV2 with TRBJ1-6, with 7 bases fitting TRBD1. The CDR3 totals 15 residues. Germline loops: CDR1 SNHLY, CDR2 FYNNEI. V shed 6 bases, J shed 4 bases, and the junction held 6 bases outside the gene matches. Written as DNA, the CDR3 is TGTGCCAGCAGGGAATCGGGACAGTATAATTCACCCCTCCACTTT. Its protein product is CASRESGQYNSPLHF.

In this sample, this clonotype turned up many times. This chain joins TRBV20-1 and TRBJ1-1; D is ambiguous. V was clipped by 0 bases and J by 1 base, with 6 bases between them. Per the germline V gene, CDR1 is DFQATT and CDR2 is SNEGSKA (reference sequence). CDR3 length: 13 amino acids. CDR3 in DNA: TGCAGTGCTAGAGATTACAGGAACACTGAAGCTTTCTTT. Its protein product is CSARDYRNTEAFF.

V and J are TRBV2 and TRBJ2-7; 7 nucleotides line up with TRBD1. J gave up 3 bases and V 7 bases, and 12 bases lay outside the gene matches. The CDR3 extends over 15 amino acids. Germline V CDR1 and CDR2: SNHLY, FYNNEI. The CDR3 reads CASTRPGTDLYEQYF. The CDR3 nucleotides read TGTGCCAGCACGAGACCCGGGACAGATCTCTACGAGCAGTACTTC.

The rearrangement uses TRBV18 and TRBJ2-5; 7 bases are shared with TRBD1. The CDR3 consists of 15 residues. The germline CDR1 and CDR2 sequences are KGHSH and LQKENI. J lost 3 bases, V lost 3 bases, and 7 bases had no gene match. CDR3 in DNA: TGTGCCAGCTCACCCGTGACAGGGTTAAAAGAGACCCAGTACTTC. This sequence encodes CASSPVTGLKETQYF.

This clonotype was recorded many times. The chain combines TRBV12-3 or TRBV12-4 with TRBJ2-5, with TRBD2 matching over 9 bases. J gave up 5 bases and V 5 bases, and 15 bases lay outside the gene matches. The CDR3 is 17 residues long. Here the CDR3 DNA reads TGTGCCAGCAGTCCTTCGCATCGCGGGAGGGCCAGGGAGACCCAGTACTTC. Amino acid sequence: CASSPSHRGRARETQYF.

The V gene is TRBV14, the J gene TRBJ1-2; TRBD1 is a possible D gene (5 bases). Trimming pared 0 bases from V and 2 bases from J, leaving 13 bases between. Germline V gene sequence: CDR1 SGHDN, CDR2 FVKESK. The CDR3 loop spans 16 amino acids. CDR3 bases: TGTGCCAGCAGCCAAGAGGGGGAAGGGCCCAACTATGGCTACACCTTC. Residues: CASSQEGEGPNYGYTF.

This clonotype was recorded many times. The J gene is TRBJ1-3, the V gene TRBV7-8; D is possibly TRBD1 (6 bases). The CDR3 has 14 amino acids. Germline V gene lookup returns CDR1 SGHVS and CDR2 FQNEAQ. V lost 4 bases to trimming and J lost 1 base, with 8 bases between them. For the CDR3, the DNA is TGTGCCAGCAGCTACACAGGGTCTGGAAACACCATATATTTT. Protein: CASSYTGSGNTIYF.

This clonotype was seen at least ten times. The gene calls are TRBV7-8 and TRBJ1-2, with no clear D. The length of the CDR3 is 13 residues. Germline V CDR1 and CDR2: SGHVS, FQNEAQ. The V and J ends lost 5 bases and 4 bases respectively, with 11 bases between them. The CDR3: CASSQRFSYGYTF. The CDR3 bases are TGTGCCAGCAGCCAGAGATTCTCCTATGGCTACACCTTC.

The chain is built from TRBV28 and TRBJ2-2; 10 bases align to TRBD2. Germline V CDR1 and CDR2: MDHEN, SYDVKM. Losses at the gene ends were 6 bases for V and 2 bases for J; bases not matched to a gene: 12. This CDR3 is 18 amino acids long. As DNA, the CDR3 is TGTGCCAGCAGCCCGCTCGGACTAGCGGACCGAAACACCGGGGAGCTGTTTTTT. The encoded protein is CASSPLGLADRNTGELFF. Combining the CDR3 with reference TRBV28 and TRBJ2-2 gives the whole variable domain DVKVTQSSRYLVKRTGEKVFLECVQDMDHENMFWYRQDPGLGLRLIYFSYDVKMKEKGDIPEGYSVSREKKERFSLILESASTNQTSMYLCASSPLGLADRNTGELFFGEGSRLTVL.

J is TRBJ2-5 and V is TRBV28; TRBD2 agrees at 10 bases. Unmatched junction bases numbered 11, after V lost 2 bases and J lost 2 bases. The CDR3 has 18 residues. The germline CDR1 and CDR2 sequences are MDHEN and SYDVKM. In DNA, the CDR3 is TGTGCCAGCAGTTTAAATGTGGGGGGAGCGGGGGGGCAAGAGACCCAGTACTTC. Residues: CASSLNVGGAGGQETQYF.

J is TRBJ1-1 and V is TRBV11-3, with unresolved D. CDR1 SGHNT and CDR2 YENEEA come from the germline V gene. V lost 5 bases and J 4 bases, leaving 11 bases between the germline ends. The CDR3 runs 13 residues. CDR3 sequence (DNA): TGTGCCAGCAGCAGCGGACGGACCACTGAAGCTTTCTTT. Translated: CASSSGRTTEAFF.

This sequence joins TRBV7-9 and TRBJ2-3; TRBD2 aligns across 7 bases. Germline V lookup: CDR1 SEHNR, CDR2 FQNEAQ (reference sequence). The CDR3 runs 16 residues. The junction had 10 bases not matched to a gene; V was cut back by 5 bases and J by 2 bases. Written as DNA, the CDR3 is TGTGCCAGCAGCAACCGGACTAGAGGCTACACAGATACGCAGTATTTT. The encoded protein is CASSNRTRGYTDTQYF.

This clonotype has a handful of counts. CDR3 amino acids: CASSLESGEQFF. The CDR3 DNA follows: TGTGCCAGCAGCTTAGAGTCCGGGGAGCAGTTCTTC. The rearrangement joins TRBV11-2 to TRBJ2-1; D not certain. The CDR3 is 12 amino acids. Trimming took 0 bases from V and 10 from J, leaving 7 bases between them. Per germline, CDR1 SGHAT and CDR2 FQNNGV.

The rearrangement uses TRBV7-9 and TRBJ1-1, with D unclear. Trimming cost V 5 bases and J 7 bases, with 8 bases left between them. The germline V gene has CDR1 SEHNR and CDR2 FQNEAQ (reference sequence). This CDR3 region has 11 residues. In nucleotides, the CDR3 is TGTGCCAGCAGCCCAGAGTTTGAAGCTTTCTTT. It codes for CASSPEFEAFF.

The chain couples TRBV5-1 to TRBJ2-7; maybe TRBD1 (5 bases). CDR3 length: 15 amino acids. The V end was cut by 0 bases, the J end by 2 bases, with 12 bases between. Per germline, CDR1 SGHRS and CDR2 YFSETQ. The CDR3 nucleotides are TGCGCCAGCAGCTTGGCCCCAGCAGGGACCTACGAGCAGTACTTC. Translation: CASSLAPAGTYEQYF. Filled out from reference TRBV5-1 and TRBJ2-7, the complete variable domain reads KAGVTQTPRYLIKTRGQQVTLSCSPISGHRSVSWYQQTPGQGLQFLFEYFSETQRNKGNFPGRFSGRQFSNSRSEMNVSTLELGDSALYLCASSLAPAGTYEQYFGPGTRLTVT.

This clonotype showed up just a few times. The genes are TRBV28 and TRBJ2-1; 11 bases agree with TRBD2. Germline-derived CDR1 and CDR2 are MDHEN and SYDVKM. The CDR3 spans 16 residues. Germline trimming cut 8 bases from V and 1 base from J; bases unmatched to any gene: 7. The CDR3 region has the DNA TGTGCCAGCCACGGGGCTAGCGGGAGGTCCTACAATGAGCAGTTCTTC. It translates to CASHGASGRSYNEQFF.

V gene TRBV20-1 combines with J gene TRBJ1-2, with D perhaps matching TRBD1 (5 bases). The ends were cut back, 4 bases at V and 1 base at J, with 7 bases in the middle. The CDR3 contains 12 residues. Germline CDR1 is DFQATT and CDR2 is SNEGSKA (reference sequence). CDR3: CSATGNNYGYTF. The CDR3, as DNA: TGCAGTGCTACAGGGAATAACTATGGCTACACCTTC.

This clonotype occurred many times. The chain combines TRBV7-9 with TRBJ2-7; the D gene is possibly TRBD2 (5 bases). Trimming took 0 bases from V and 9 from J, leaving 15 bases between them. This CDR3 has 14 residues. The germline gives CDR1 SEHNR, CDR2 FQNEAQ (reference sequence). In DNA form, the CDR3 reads TGTGCCAGCAGCTTAGCGCTAGCCGCCGAAGGGCAGTACTTC. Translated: CASSLALAAEGQYF.

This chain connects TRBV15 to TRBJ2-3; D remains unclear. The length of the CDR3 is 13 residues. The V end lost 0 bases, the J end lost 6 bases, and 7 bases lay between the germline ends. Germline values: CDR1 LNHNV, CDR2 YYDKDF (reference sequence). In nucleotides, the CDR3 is TGTGCCACCAGCAGAGATAACGGGGATACGCAGTATTTT. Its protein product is CATSRDNGDTQYF.

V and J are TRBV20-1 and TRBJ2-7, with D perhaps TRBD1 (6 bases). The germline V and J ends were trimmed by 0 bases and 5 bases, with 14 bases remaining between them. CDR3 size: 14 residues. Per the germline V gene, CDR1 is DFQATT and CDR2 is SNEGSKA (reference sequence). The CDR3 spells CSARDPQGTDEQYF. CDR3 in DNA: TGCAGTGCTAGAGACCCCCAGGGGACCGACGAGCAGTACTTC.

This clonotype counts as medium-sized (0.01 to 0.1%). CDR3 DNA sequence: TGTGCCAGCAGTAACCAGGGGGCACGAGTCGGGGAGCTGTTTTTT. This gives the protein CASSNQGARVGELFF. The genes are TRBV7-2 and TRBJ2-2; 8 nucleotides match TRBD1. Per the germline V gene, CDR1 is SGHTA and CDR2 is FQGNSA. There are 15 residues in the CDR3. The ends lost 6 bases at V and 7 bases at J; junction bases unmatched: 10.

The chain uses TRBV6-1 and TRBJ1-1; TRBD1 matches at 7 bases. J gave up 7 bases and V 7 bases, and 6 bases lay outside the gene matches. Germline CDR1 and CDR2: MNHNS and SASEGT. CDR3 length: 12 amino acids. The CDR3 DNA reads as TGTGCCAGCAATCCGACAGGGTTTGAAGCTTTCTTT. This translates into CASNPTGFEAFF.